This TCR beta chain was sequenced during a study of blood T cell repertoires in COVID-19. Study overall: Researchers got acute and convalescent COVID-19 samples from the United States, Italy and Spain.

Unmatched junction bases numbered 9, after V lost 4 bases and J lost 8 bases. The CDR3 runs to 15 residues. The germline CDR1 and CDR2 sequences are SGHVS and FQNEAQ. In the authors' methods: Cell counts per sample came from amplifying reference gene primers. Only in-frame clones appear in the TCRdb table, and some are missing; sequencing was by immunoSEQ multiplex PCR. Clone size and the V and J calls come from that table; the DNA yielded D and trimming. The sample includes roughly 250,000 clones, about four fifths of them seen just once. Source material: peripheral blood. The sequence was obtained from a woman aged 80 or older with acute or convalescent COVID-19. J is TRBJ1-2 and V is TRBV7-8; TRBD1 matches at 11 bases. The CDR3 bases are TGTGCCAGCAGCTCCCCCGGACAGGGGGCGCGAGGCTACACCTTC. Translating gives CASSSPGQGARGYTF.